Below are 9 T cell receptor beta chains sequenced from a single sample in a study of PD-L1 blockade in urothelial cancer. Libraries were prepared by immunoSEQ multiplex PCR; TCRdb keeps only in-frame clonotypes and omits some of them. This table has some 51,000 clones, 85% to 90% appearing once. Time point: peripheral blood 6 weeks after treatment start. Sequences were derived from PBMCs, sampled around atezolizumab (anti-PD-L1) treatment. The receptor set was obtained from a man between 60 and 70 years old with urothelial cancer.

The chain employs TRBV2 and TRBJ1-1; D perhaps matches TRBD1 (6 bases). Trimming left V 4 bases short and J 11 bases short, with 17 bases between. CDR1 is SNHLY, CDR2 FYNNEI, per germline. This CDR3 region has 13 residues. The CDR3 loop reads CASSVDRLDVAFF. In DNA, the CDR3 is TGTGCCAGCAGTGTGGACAGACTGGACGTGGCTTTCTTT.

The chain links TRBV11-2 to TRBJ1-1; no clear D gene. CDR1 is SGHAT, CDR2 FQNNGV, per germline. Trimming removed 7 bases from V and 0 bases from J, with 15 bases in between. The CDR3 extends over 15 amino acids. The CDR3 sequence is CASTHPGSMNTEAFF. For the CDR3, the DNA is TGTGCCAGCACCCACCCTGGGAGCATGAACACTGAAGCTTTCTTT.

The rearrangement uses TRBV28 and TRBJ1-2; 10 bases are shared with TRBD1. This CDR3 spans 16 amino acids. Germline CDR1 reads MDHEN; CDR2 reads SYDVKM. With 4 bases clipped from V and 4 bases from J, the junction kept 9 bases outside the gene matches. CDR3 coding DNA: TGTGCCAGCAGTTCGGTGGGACAGGGGAGCGGCTATGGCTACACCTTC. This codes for CASSSVGQGSGYGYTF.

This chain links TRBV30 with TRBJ2-7; D is ambiguous. V was shortened by 0 bases and J by 5 bases, with 5 bases between the two germline ends. This CDR3 is built from 11 residues. The germline gives CDR1 GTSNPN, CDR2 SVGIG (reference sequence). For the CDR3, the DNA is TGTGCCTGGAGTGTACACAACGAGCAGTACTTC. Translating gives CAWSVHNEQYF.

The chain is built from TRBV7-9 and TRBJ1-1; D is possibly TRBD1 (6 bases). Germline CDR1 SEHNR, CDR2 FQNEAQ (reference sequence). Trimming cost V 5 bases and J 7 bases, with 17 bases left between them. The CDR3 sequence is 14 residues long. The CDR3 bases are TGTGCCAGCAGCGAGCCGGGGGGGCAAGGTGAAGCTTTCTTT. Translated, it gives CASSEPGGQGEAFF. The full variable domain, its missing parts supplied by reference TRBV7-9 and TRBJ1-1, is DTGVSQNPRHKITKRGQNVTFRCDPISEHNRLYWYRQTLGQGPEFLTYFQNEAQLEKSRLLSDRFSAERPKGSFSTLEIQRTEQGDSAMYLCASSEPGGQGEAFFGQGTRLTVV.

This clone occurred a few times. CDR3 protein: CASSDRQVSTDTQYF. The CDR3 DNA reads TGTGCCAGCAGTGACCGGCAGGTCAGCACAGATACGCAGTATTTT. The gene calls are TRBV25-1 and TRBJ2-3; D is uncertain. This CDR3 region has 15 residues. CDR1 is MGHDK and CDR2 is SYGVNS in the germline V gene. Deletions cut 3 bases from V and 0 bases from J, with 10 bases between.

This clone was seen a few times. The rearrangement uses TRBV19 and TRBJ2-1; tentatively, D is TRBD2 (7 bases). The CDR3 loop spans 16 amino acids. Trimming stripped 4 bases from V and 7 bases from J, with 20 bases between. The germline V gene encodes CDR1 LNHDA and CDR2 SQIVND (reference sequence). CDR3 region: CASSTAGALGRNEQFF. CDR3 sequence (DNA): TGTGCCAGTAGTACGGCAGGGGCCCTCGGGAGGAATGAGCAGTTCTTC.

This chain uses TRBV14 with TRBJ2-2, with 8 bases fitting TRBD2. This CDR3 is 16 amino acids long. After removal of 4 bases from V and 1 base from J, the junction contained 5 bases not matched to a gene. Germline V lookup: CDR1 SGHDN, CDR2 FVKESK. The CDR3 nucleotides read TGTGCCAGCAGCCCTTTCGCGGGGGGGAACACCGGGGAGCTGTTTTTT. Amino acids: CASSPFAGGNTGELFF.

V gene TRBV11-2 combines with J gene TRBJ1-2, with a weak D call TRBD1 (6 bases). The CDR3 spans 17 residues. Between the trimmed V and J ends, which lost 4 bases and 1 base, there was a span of 19 bases. Germline V lookup: CDR1 SGHAT, CDR2 FQNNGV. In DNA form, the CDR3 reads TGTGCCAGCAGCTCGAGACTGGACAGACCCGTTAACTATGGCTACACCTTC. Its translation is CASSSRLDRPVNYGYTF.